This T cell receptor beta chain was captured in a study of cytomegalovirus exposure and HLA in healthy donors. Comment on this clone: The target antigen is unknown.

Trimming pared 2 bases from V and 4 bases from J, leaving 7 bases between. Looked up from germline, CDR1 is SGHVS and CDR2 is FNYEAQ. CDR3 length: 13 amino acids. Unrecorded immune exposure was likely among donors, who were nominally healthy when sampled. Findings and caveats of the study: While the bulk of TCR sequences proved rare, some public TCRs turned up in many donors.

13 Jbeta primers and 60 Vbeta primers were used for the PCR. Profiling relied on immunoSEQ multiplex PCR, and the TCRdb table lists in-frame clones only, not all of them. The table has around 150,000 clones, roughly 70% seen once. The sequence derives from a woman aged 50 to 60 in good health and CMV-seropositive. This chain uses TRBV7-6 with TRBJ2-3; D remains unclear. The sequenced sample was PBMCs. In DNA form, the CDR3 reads TGTGCCAGCAGCTTACGCGCTTCAGATACGCAGTATTTT. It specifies CASSLRASDTQYF. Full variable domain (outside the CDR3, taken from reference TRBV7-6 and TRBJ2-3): GAGVSQSPRYKVTKRGQDVALRCDPISGHVSLYWYRQALGQGPEFLTYFNYEAQQDKSGLPNDRFSAERPEGSISTLTIQRTEQRDSAMYRCASSLRASDTQYFGPGTRLTVL.